Listed below are T cell receptor beta chains from one sample, sequenced in a study of blood T cell repertoires in COVID-19. The table came from immunoSEQ multiplex PCR; TCRdb's copy has only in-frame clones and leaves some out. The data contain about 100,000 clones, roughly 80% of them singletons. Sequences were obtained from peripheral blood. Every receptor here comes from a man aged 45-60 years with active or convalescent COVID-19. Both conserved end residues are part of each CDR3. A D gene is named only where the DNA matches it firmly.

V gene	J gene	D gene	CDR3 protein	CDR3 DNA
TRBV7-9	TRBJ2-1	TRBD2	CASSSYGTKADGSYNEQFF	TGTGCCAGCAGCTCATACGGGACTAAGGCAGATGGGTCCTACAATGAGCAGTTCTTC
TRBV5-1	TRBJ2-5	.	CASTTEWAQETQYF	TGCGCCAGCACTACCGAGTGGGCCCAAGAGACCCAGTACTTC
TRBV11-3	TRBJ2-5	.	CAISKGIGAQETQYF	TGTGCCATCTCGAAAGGGATAGGGGCCCAAGAGACCCAGTACTTC
TRBV10-2	TRBJ2-1	TRBD1	CASSESGQGIDEQFF	TGCGCCAGCAGTGAGTCGGGACAGGGCATAGATGAGCAGTTCTTC
TRBV4-1	TRBJ2-5	TRBD2	CASSQGWTSGSQETQYF	TGCGCCAGCAGCCAAGGGTGGACTAGCGGGAGCCAAGAGACCCAGTACTTC
TRBV20-1	TRBJ2-7	.	CSGAYSHEQYF	TGCAGTGGGGCCTATTCCCACGAGCAGTACTTC
TRBV24-1	TRBJ1-5	TRBD1	CATSGTGYDQPQHF	TGTGCCACCAGTGGGACAGGGTACGATCAGCCCCAGCATTTT
TRBV9	TRBJ2-3	TRBD2	CASSELAVFDTQYF	TGTGCCAGCAGCGAACTAGCGGTCTTTGATACGCAGTATTTT
TRBV19	TRBJ2-7	TRBD2	CASSLPRTSGNEQYF	TGTGCCAGTAGTCTTCCACGGACTAGCGGGAACGAGCAGTACTTC
TRBV3-1/TRBV3-2	TRBJ2-3	TRBD2	CASSQGSGRATDTQYF	TGTGCCAGCAGCCAAGGTAGCGGGAGAGCCACAGATACGCAGTATTTT
TRBV5-4	TRBJ2-7	TRBD1	CASSLPTGTEQYF	TGTGCCAGCAGCTTGCCGACAGGGACCGAGCAGTACTTC